These 32 T cell receptor beta chains were all obtained from the same sample, sequenced in a study of shared clonotypes between healthy human individuals. Data came from immunoSEQ multiplex PCR; TCRdb stores just in-frame clones and leaves some out. The sample yields about 1,500,000 clones, roughly 96% seen once. Material for sequencing was naive CD4+ T cells sorted from blood. The subset was: CD45RA+ positively selected. The receptor source for this set is a man between 25 and 39 years old in good health.

The chain uses TRBV28 and TRBJ2-2; D may correspond to TRBD1 or TRBD2 (6 bases each). Looked up from germline, CDR1 is MDHEN and CDR2 is SYDVKM. The CDR3 has 18 residues. Trimming took 6 bases from V and 1 from J, leaving 21 bases between them. The CDR3 reads CASSPLRGMGGNTGELFF. CDR3 in DNA: TGTGCCAGCAGCCCTCTCAGGGGAATGGGAGGGAACACCGGGGAGCTGTTTTTT.

This clone has only one observation. The gene calls are TRBV4-1 and TRBJ2-7; D remains ambiguous. The V end lost 1 base, the J end lost 0 bases, and 16 bases lay between the germline ends. Germline V gene data show CDR1 as MGHRA and CDR2 as YSYEKL. CDR3 length: 17 residues. CDR3 residues: CASSQGPGTESSYEQYF. The CDR3 bases are TGCGCCAGCAGCCAAGGCCCCGGTACCGAGAGCTCCTACGAGCAGTACTTC.

The table lists this clone with a count of one. Other nucleotide sequences in the sample specify the same CDR3. V usage is TRBV5-1 and J usage is TRBJ2-3, with unresolved D. The CDR3 extends over 14 amino acids. V was cut by 0 bases and J by 2 bases, with 7 bases left in between. The germline gives CDR1 SGHRS, CDR2 YFSETQ. CDR3 residues: CASSLARTTDTQYF. The CDR3 DNA is TGCGCCAGCAGCTTGGCCAGGACCACAGATACGCAGTATTTT. The full variable domain, with the rest looked up from reference TRBV5-1 and TRBJ2-3, is KAGVTQTPRYLIKTRGQQVTLSCSPISGHRSVSWYQQTPGQGLQFLFEYFSETQRNKGNFPGRFSGRQFSNSRSEMNVSTLELGDSALYLCASSLARTTDTQYFGPGTRLTVL.

This clone was seen only once. The chain links TRBV5-6 to TRBJ1-1; D gene ambiguous. Trimming shortened V by 1 base and J by 4 bases, and 11 bases separated the two germline ends. CDR1 is SGHDT, CDR2 YYEEEE, per germline. This CDR3 is 14 amino acids long. The CDR3 DNA reads as TGTGCCAGCAGCTTGCGGGGTCTGAGCACTGAAGCTTTCTTT. Translating it yields CASSLRGLSTEAFF.

The chain combines TRBV28 with TRBJ2-1, with D perhaps TRBD2 (6 bases). CDR1 is MDHEN, CDR2 SYDVKM, per germline. The CDR3 runs to 15 residues. Trimming took off 7 bases at V and 11 bases at J, with 24 bases between the two ends. For the CDR3, the DNA is TGTGCCAGCACCCCAGAGGAGGGGCGGATGGATAAGCAGTTCTTC. It codes for CASTPEEGRMDKQFF.

The DNA of the CDR3 is TGTGCCAGCGCCCGGAGTGGGGGGACCGGTTTTAGCTCCTACAATGAGCAGTTCTTC. Translating it yields CASARSGGTGFSSYNEQFF. The chain combines TRBV2 with TRBJ2-1; a weak D match, TRBD2 (6 bases). CDR3 length: 19 residues. The V end lost 8 bases, the J end lost 0 bases, and 26 bases lay between the germline ends. The germline V gene has CDR1 SNHLY and CDR2 FYNNEI.

The chain has TRBV7-9 and TRBJ1-3; the D is unclear. This CDR3 region has 14 residues. CDR1 is SEHNR, CDR2 FQNEAQ, per germline (reference sequence). Trimming stripped 7 bases from V and 0 bases from J, with 10 bases between. The CDR3 sequence is CASNWESSGNTIYF. CDR3 coding DNA: TGTGCCAGCAACTGGGAGAGCTCTGGAAACACCATATATTTT.

J is TRBJ1-5 and V is TRBV12-5, with D possibly TRBD1 on 5 matching bases. The CDR3 loop spans 15 amino acids. CDR1 is LGHNT and CDR2 is FRNRAP in the germline V gene. Trimming took 5 bases from V and 0 from J, leaving 11 bases between them. The CDR3 sequence: CASGRDADSNQPQHF. The CDR3 coding sequence is TGTGCTAGTGGTCGGGACGCAGATAGCAATCAGCCCCAGCATTTT.

The rearrangement links TRBV6-5 to TRBJ2-3, with a tentative D call TRBD1 (6 bases). The V end lost 8 bases, the J end lost 6 bases, and 9 bases lay between the germline ends. CDR3 size: 11 residues. Germline lookup yields CDR1 MNHEY and CDR2 SVGAGI. CDR3 amino acids: CASQRGDTQYF. The CDR3 DNA follows: TGTGCCAGCCAAAGGGGGGATACGCAGTATTTT.

The V call is TRBV7-6, the J call TRBJ2-5; D is ambiguous. Trimming removed 2 bases at V and 5 bases at J, with 6 bases between. CDR1 SGHVS and CDR2 FNYEAQ come from the germline V gene. This CDR3 is 12 amino acids long. CDR3 protein: CASSLLAETQYF. The DNA for the CDR3 is TGTGCCAGCAGCTTATTGGCGGAGACCCAGTACTTC.

The chain has TRBV27 and TRBJ2-2; no definite D call. The CDR3 loop spans 13 amino acids. Germline CDR1 reads MNHEY; CDR2 reads SMNVEV (reference sequence). Trimming shortened V by 5 bases and J by 4 bases, and 8 bases separated the two germline ends. The CDR3: CASSPRLTGELFF. CDR3 bases: TGTGCCAGCAGTCCTCGACTCACCGGGGAGCTGTTTTTT.

The chain recombines TRBV11-2 with TRBJ2-1; 7 nucleotides line up with TRBD1. The CDR3 totals 17 residues. V was pared by 6 bases and J by 0 bases, with 11 bases of the junction left unmatched. Looked up from germline, CDR1 is SGHAT and CDR2 is FQNNGV. In nucleotides, the CDR3 is TGTGCCAGCAGTACGCCCCCGACAGGGAACTCCTACAATGAGCAGTTCTTC. Translation gives CASSTPPTGNSYNEQFF.

This clone was seen once. The chain links TRBV14 to TRBJ2-7, with 9 bases fitting TRBD1. Germline CDR1 SGHDN, CDR2 FVKESK. Germline trimming cut 3 bases from V and 0 bases from J; bases unmatched to any gene: 6. The CDR3 extends over 16 amino acids. CDR3 coding DNA: TGTGCCAGCAGCCAGGGGACAGGGCTCAGCTCCTACGAGCAGTACTTC. Its translation: CASSQGTGLSSYEQYF.

A remark on this clone: Germline and junction disagree at one end, which may indicate a read error. The chain uses TRBV7-7 and TRBJ2-2; weak D call: TRBD1 (6 bases). The germline V gene encodes CDR1 SSHAT and CDR2 FNYEAQ (reference sequence). The CDR3 consists of 17 residues. CDR3 sequence reads: CASSPSSYSGVSGELFF. CDR3 DNA sequence: TGTGCTAGCAGCCCTAGTTCGTACTCAGGGGTCAGCGGGGAGCTGTTTTTT.

The chain couples TRBV5-4 to TRBJ2-6; no reliable D call. Deletions cut 4 bases from V and 0 bases from J, with 11 bases between. Germline V gene sequence: CDR1 SGHNT, CDR2 YYREEE (reference sequence). CDR3 length equals 16 residues. In DNA form, the CDR3 reads TGTGCCAGCAGCCTGGGGTTATTCTCTGGGGCCAACGTCCTGACTTTC. Its translation is CASSLGLFSGANVLTF.

The J gene is TRBJ2-7, the V gene TRBV7-8, with 9 positions matching TRBD1. The CDR3 runs to 15 residues. Germline CDR1 reads SGHVS; CDR2 reads FQNEAQ. The trim removed 2 bases at V and 7 bases at J, leaving 9 bases unmatched. Here the CDR3 reads CASSLFQDRGGEQYF. The CDR3 DNA reads TGTGCCAGCAGCTTATTCCAGGACAGGGGTGGGGAGCAGTACTTC.

This chain uses TRBV10-3 with TRBJ2-1; 10 bases match TRBD2. Germline lookup yields CDR1 ENHRY and CDR2 SYGVKD. The CDR3 runs to 14 residues. Unmatched junction bases numbered 7, after V lost 6 bases and J lost 8 bases. For the CDR3, the DNA is TGTGCCATCAGCCCGGGACTAGCGCTCGATGAGCAGTTCTTC. Translated: CAISPGLALDEQFF.

The genes are TRBV6-6 and TRBJ2-7, with D perhaps TRBD1 (6 bases). The length of the CDR3 is 13 residues. The V gene's germline CDR1 is MNHNY and CDR2 SVGAGI (reference sequence). Trimming left V 8 bases short and J 3 bases short, with 14 bases between. This CDR3 reads CASGTGSIYEQYF. The CDR3, as DNA: TGTGCCAGCGGCACAGGGTCAATCTACGAGCAGTACTTC.

The chain has TRBV4-1 and TRBJ1-2; 7 bases agree with TRBD1. CDR3 length: 19 residues. CDR1 and CDR2 from the germline V gene are MGHRA and YSYEKL. V dropped 0 bases and J dropped 7; count of bases not matched to a gene: 20. CDR3: CASSQESLKGQTRLGGYTF. Written as DNA, the CDR3 is TGCGCCAGCAGCCAAGAATCCTTGAAGGGACAGACAAGGCTGGGTGGCTACACCTTC.

The V and J genes are TRBV7-9 and TRBJ2-1, with 14 bases matching TRBD2. This CDR3 contains 16 residues. CDR1 and CDR2 from the germline V gene are SEHNR and FQNEAQ (reference sequence). The trim removed 7 bases at V and 2 bases at J, leaving 4 bases unmatched. This CDR3 reads CASTPTSGRAYNEQFF. Written as DNA, the CDR3 is TGTGCCAGCACCCCGACTAGCGGGAGGGCCTACAATGAGCAGTTCTTC.

The rearrangement uses TRBV28 and TRBJ2-3; a weak D match, TRBD1 (6 bases). Germline V gene lookup returns CDR1 MDHEN and CDR2 SYDVKM. The germline V and J ends were trimmed by 3 bases and 0 bases, with 16 bases remaining between them. This CDR3 contains 17 residues. The CDR3 sequence: CASSFLLGAVSTDTQYF. The CDR3 region has the DNA TGTGCCAGCAGTTTTCTATTGGGGGCAGTAAGCACAGATACGCAGTATTTT. Looking up the rest from reference TRBV28 and TRBJ2-3 gives the full variable domain: DVKVTQSSRYLVKRTGEKVFLECVQDMDHENMFWYRQDPGLGLRLIYFSYDVKMKEKGDIPEGYSVSREKKERFSLILESASTNQTSMYLCASSFLLGAVSTDTQYFGPGTRLTVL.

The chain is built from TRBV5-1 and TRBJ1-1; 8 nucleotides line up with TRBD1. The V gene's germline CDR1 is SGHRS and CDR2 YFSETQ. The length of the CDR3 is 19 residues. The V gene end was trimmed by 0 bases and the J gene end by 5 bases; junction bases not matched to a gene: 18. The CDR3 is CASSLGQLRTGKGGTEAFF. The CDR3 DNA is TGCGCCAGCAGCTTGGGGCAACTACGGACAGGGAAAGGTGGAACTGAAGCTTTCTTT.

This chain uses TRBV9 with TRBJ2-1; TRBD2 matches at 8 bases. CDR1 is SGDLS, CDR2 YYNGEE, per germline. There are 17 residues in the CDR3. With V trimmed by 0 bases and J by 5 bases, 10 bases remained unmatched. CDR3 sequence reads: CASSVGPIGTRDNEQFF. In DNA, the CDR3 is TGTGCCAGCAGCGTAGGACCCATAGGGACTAGGGACAATGAGCAGTTCTTC.

This clone was counted a single time. The V gene is TRBV7-9, the J gene TRBJ1-5, with 10 bases that match TRBD1. CDR1 SEHNR and CDR2 FQNEAQ come from the germline V gene (reference sequence). CDR3 length equals 14 residues. J was trimmed by 7 bases and V by 4 bases; bases with no gene match: 4. CDR3 nucleotides: TGTGCCAGCAGCTCGACAGGGGGCTGGCAGCCCCAGCATTTT. Encoded protein: CASSSTGGWQPQHF.

This chain uses TRBV30 with TRBJ1-5; 7 bases match TRBD1. With 2 bases clipped from V and 5 bases from J, the junction kept 3 bases outside the gene matches. The CDR3 consists of 13 residues. Germline CDR1 and CDR2: GTSNPN and SVGIG (reference sequence). CDR3 in amino acids: CAWSTTGDQPQHF. In nucleotides, the CDR3 is TGTGCCTGGAGTACTACAGGGGATCAGCCCCAGCATTTT.

The J gene is TRBJ1-5, the V gene TRBV28, with D perhaps matching TRBD1 (5 bases). The CDR3 spans 15 residues. Germline-derived CDR1 and CDR2 are MDHEN and SYDVKM. V was clipped by 6 bases and J by 7 bases, with 19 bases between them. The CDR3 loop is CASSLVGALGQPQHF. Here the CDR3 DNA reads TGTGCCAGCAGCTTGGTCGGGGCCCTGGGACAGCCCCAGCATTTT.

V usage is TRBV29-1 and J usage is TRBJ1-2; the D gene is possibly TRBD1 (6 bases). The CDR3 covers 13 residues. The germline V gene has CDR1 SQVTM and CDR2 ANQGSEA. V was trimmed by 2 bases and J by 8 bases, leaving 15 bases between them. The CDR3 sequence is CSVEWGQGWGYTF. The CDR3 region has the DNA TGCAGCGTTGAATGGGGCCAGGGGTGGGGCTACACCTTC.

The chain has TRBV6-1 and TRBJ1-1; perhaps TRBD1 as D (6 bases). The CDR3 is 13 residues long. Trimming shortened V by 11 bases and J by 5 bases, and 18 bases separated the two germline ends. CDR1 and CDR2 (germline): MNHNS, SASEGT. The DNA for the CDR3 is TGTGCCCTCAGGAGGGGGTTCGTGACTGAAGCTTTCTTT. It codes for CALRRGFVTEAFF.

The table lists this clone with a count of one. V gene TRBV28 combines with J gene TRBJ1-2; D uncertain. Germline lookup yields CDR1 MDHEN and CDR2 SYDVKM. CDR3 size: 13 residues. Trimming took 6 bases from V and 5 from J, leaving 13 bases between them. This CDR3 is CASSPGLGYGYTF. In DNA, the CDR3 is TGTGCCAGCAGCCCCGGTTTAGGGTATGGCTACACCTTC.

This chain links TRBV9 with TRBJ1-2; D not certain. The V gene's germline CDR1 is SGDLS and CDR2 YYNGEE. The CDR3 sequence is 14 residues long. Trimming shortened V by 0 bases and J by 2 bases, and 8 bases separated the two germline ends. For the CDR3, the DNA is TGTGCCAGCAGCGTAGGGGCCATCAACTATGGCTACACCTTC. It is translated as CASSVGAINYGYTF.

The chain employs TRBV4-3 and TRBJ2-4, with a weak D call TRBD2 (5 bases). This CDR3 is 14 amino acids long. Trimming took off 0 bases at V and 7 bases at J, with 10 bases between the two ends. In germline, CDR1 is LGHNA, CDR2 YSLEER. CDR3 loop: CASSQDRGFNIQYF. In nucleotides, the CDR3 is TGCGCCAGCAGCCAAGATCGAGGGTTTAACATTCAGTACTTC.

The chain couples TRBV5-5 to TRBJ2-3; no clear D gene. Deletions cut 6 bases from V and 1 base from J, with 12 bases between. The CDR3 has 14 amino acids. In germline, CDR1 is SGHKS, CDR2 YYEKEE (reference sequence). Here the CDR3 DNA reads TGTGCCAGCAACTTACAGCTACGCACAGATACGCAGTATTTT. Its translation: CASNLQLRTDTQYF.